These 21 T cell receptor beta chains originate from one sample sequenced in a study of T cell responses to AZD1222 COVID-19 vaccine. The table came from immunoSEQ multiplex PCR; TCRdb's copy has only in-frame clones and leaves some out. Of roughly 170,000 clones listed, roughly 88% are singletons. Sequenced here: peripheral blood, sampled on day 0 of AZD1222 vaccination. These TCRs come from an adult in good health.

CDR3 region: CASSTPQGNTIYF. The CDR3 DNA follows: TGTGCCAGCAGTACGCCACAGGGAAACACCATATATTTT. The gene calls are TRBV6-6 and TRBJ1-3; D gene unclear. Trimming pared 5 bases from V and 4 bases from J, leaving 9 bases between. Germline loops: CDR1 MNHNY, CDR2 SVGAGI (reference sequence). The CDR3 has 13 residues.

The chain carries TRBV7-3 and TRBJ2-2; 9 bases line up with TRBD1. Germline loops: CDR1 SGHTA, CDR2 FQGTGA. After removal of 4 bases from V and 4 bases from J, the junction contained 10 bases not matched to a gene. The CDR3 extends over 17 amino acids. The CDR3 reads CASSSTGGGLFTGELFF. The CDR3, as DNA: TGTGCCAGCAGCTCTACAGGGGGCGGGTTATTCACCGGGGAGCTGTTTTTT.

This chain links TRBV6-5 with TRBJ1-3; TRBD1 agrees at 7 bases. Looked up from germline, CDR1 is MNHEY and CDR2 is SVGAGI. The CDR3 sequence is 15 residues long. Trimming at V came to 6 bases and at J to 0 bases, leaving 5 bases not matched to a gene. CDR3 sequence (DNA): TGTGCCAGCAGGTCGACAGGGTTCTCTGGAAACACCATATATTTT. This codes for CASRSTGFSGNTIYF.

The genes are TRBV23-1 and TRBJ1-5, with 7 positions matching TRBD1. TRBV23-1 is labeled an ORF, and its function is uncertain. J gave up 0 bases and V 6 bases, and 11 bases lay outside the gene matches. The CDR3 is 17 amino acids. In DNA, the CDR3 is TGCGCCAGCAGGTTAGGGGGCCCGTGGGATAGCAATCAGCCCCAGCATTTT. This codes for CASRLGGPWDSNQPQHF.

This clone was counted a few times. The chain combines TRBV6-5 with TRBJ2-5; D is perhaps TRBD1 (6 bases). The germline gives CDR1 MNHEY, CDR2 SVGAGI. This CDR3 has 13 residues. Trimming took 4 bases from V and 3 from J, leaving 9 bases between them. The CDR3 DNA is TGTGCCAGCAGTTTAACAGGGAAAGAGACCCAGTACTTC. Its protein product is CASSLTGKETQYF.

The V and J genes are TRBV7-2 and TRBJ2-2, with 7 bases identical to TRBD1. Unmatched junction bases numbered 11, after V lost 5 bases and J lost 5 bases. CDR3 size: 16 residues. Germline CDR1 and CDR2: SGHTA and FQGNSA. The CDR3 coding sequence is TGTGCCAGCAGCGGCTCCGGGACAGAACCTACCGGGGAGCTGTTTTTT. Translated, it gives CASSGSGTEPTGELFF.

This chain's CDR3 is CASSSRQRTYEQYF. The CDR3 DNA reads TGTGCCAGCAGCTCCCGGCAAAGGACCTACGAGCAGTACTTC. The gene calls are TRBV7-2 and TRBJ2-7; D is undetermined. The CDR3 consists of 14 residues. The V and J ends lost 4 bases and 2 bases respectively, with 12 bases between them. CDR1 and CDR2 (germline): SGHTA, FQGNSA.

The chain uses TRBV7-3 and TRBJ1-1; the D is unclear. The length of the CDR3 is 16 residues. Looked up from germline, CDR1 is SGHTA and CDR2 is FQGTGA. The ends were cut back, 2 bases at V and 6 bases at J, with 19 bases in the middle. DNA for the CDR3: TGTGCCAGCAGCTTAGGGTTCGGGAAAACGGCAGCTGAAGCTTTCTTT. It yields the protein CASSLGFGKTAAEAFF.

V and J are TRBV10-1 and TRBJ2-7, with D possibly being TRBD2 (5 bases). Trimming took 0 bases from V and 0 from J, leaving 9 bases between them. The CDR3 spans 15 residues. Germline-derived CDR1 and CDR2 are WNHNN and SYGVQD (reference sequence). CDR3 coding DNA: TGCGCCAGCAGTGAGTCGAAAGGACTCTCCTACGAGCAGTACTTC. Protein product: CASSESKGLSYEQYF.

The chain combines TRBV4-1 with TRBJ1-1; 8 bases agree with TRBD1. V lost 3 bases, J lost 1 base, and 4 bases stayed unmatched. Germline V gives CDR1 MGHRA, CDR2 YSYEKL. This CDR3 has 15 amino acids. The CDR3 here is CASSHTDRANTEAFF. The CDR3, as DNA: TGCGCCAGCAGCCACACGGACAGGGCGAACACTGAAGCTTTCTTT.

This rearrangement joins TRBV2 to TRBJ2-3; D could derive from TRBD1 or TRBD2 (5 bases each). CDR1 SNHLY and CDR2 FYNNEI come from the germline V gene. The CDR3 spans 14 residues. The ends were cut back, 7 bases at V and 3 bases at J, with 14 bases in the middle. CDR3: CASNGATRTDTQYF. The CDR3 DNA reads TGTGCCAGCAACGGGGCGACTCGGACAGATACGCAGTATTTT.

CDR3 region: CASSLSPWTVQNSPLHF. In DNA form, the CDR3 reads TGTGCCAGCAGTTTATCCCCCTGGACAGTTCAAAATTCACCCCTCCACTTT. This chain joins TRBV28 and TRBJ1-6; D may be TRBD1 (6 bases). Germline CDR1 and CDR2: MDHEN and SYDVKM. This CDR3 contains 17 residues. Trimming pared 1 base from V and 7 bases from J, leaving 17 bases between.

This clone has a single count. The V and J genes are TRBV9 and TRBJ1-6, with D unclear. Germline CDR1 and CDR2: SGDLS and YYNGEE. This CDR3 spans 15 amino acids. Between the trimmed V and J ends, which lost 0 bases and 9 bases, there was a span of 13 bases. This CDR3 is CASSVEGQIFSPLHF. In DNA, the CDR3 is TGTGCCAGCAGCGTAGAAGGGCAGATATTTTCACCCCTCCACTTT.

J is TRBJ2-2 and V is TRBV9, with D unclear. The CDR3 extends over 13 amino acids. V was clipped by 4 bases and J by 5 bases, with 9 bases between them. Germline loops: CDR1 SGDLS, CDR2 YYNGEE. The CDR3 DNA is TGTGCCAGCAGCTTTTTAGTAACCGGGGAGCTGTTTTTT. Translating it yields CASSFLVTGELFF.

This chain's CDR3 is CASHRGFYEQYF. The CDR3 bases are TGTGCCAGCCACAGGGGCTTCTACGAGCAGTACTTC. The chain combines TRBV6-5 with TRBJ2-7; TRBD1 matches at 7 bases. Germline CDR1 MNHEY, CDR2 SVGAGI. Unmatched junction bases numbered 4, after V lost 8 bases and J lost 3 bases. The CDR3 sequence is 12 residues long.

This chain joins TRBV3-1 (or the pseudogene TRBV3-2) and TRBJ1-1; D is unclear. Trimming cost V 0 bases and J 10 bases, with 9 bases left between them. In germline, CDR1 is LGHDT, CDR2 YNNKEL (reference sequence). The length of the CDR3 is 12 residues. The CDR3 sequence: CASSQDRFGAFF. CDR3 nucleotides: TGTGCCAGCAGCCAAGACAGGTTTGGAGCTTTCTTT.

The chain has TRBV19 and TRBJ1-4; 8 nucleotides match TRBD1. Trimming cost V 3 bases and J 7 bases; bases outside gene matches: 7. The germline V gene encodes CDR1 LNHDA and CDR2 SQIVND (reference sequence). The CDR3 loop spans 15 amino acids. CDR3 nucleotides: TGTGCCAGTAGTATTAGCGGACAGGGTTTTGAAAAACTGTTTTTT. Translated, it gives CASSISGQGFEKLFF.

A note on this clone: Other DNA sequences in this sample translate to the same CDR3. The rearrangement uses TRBV19 and TRBJ1-1; maybe TRBD1 (6 bases). V lost 4 bases and J lost 8, with 8 bases in between. The CDR3 sequence is 11 residues long. The germline gives CDR1 LNHDA, CDR2 SQIVND (reference sequence). DNA of the CDR3: TGTGCCAGTAGTACGGGGGCCGAAGCTTTCTTT. This translates into CASSTGAEAFF.

This clone was observed a handful of times. V is TRBV21-1 and J is TRBJ2-7; the table names TRBD1, a call not compared with the DNA. TRBV21-1 corresponds to a pseudogene. This CDR3 region has 14 residues. CDR3 region: CASSKGTGFYEQYF. Written as DNA, the CDR3 is TGTGCCAGCAGCAAAGGGACAGGGTTCTACGAGCAGTACTTC.

V gene TRBV24-1 combines with J gene TRBJ2-7, with 8 bases matching TRBD1. This CDR3 contains 13 residues. V gave up 2 bases and J gave up 7 bases; unmatched junction bases: 3. Per the germline V gene, CDR1 is KGHDR and CDR2 is SFDVKD. The CDR3 coding sequence is TGTGCCACCAGTGATTCGGACAGGGATGAGCAGTACTTC. It translates to CATSDSDRDEQYF.

The gene calls are TRBV7-2 and TRBJ2-5; D is unclear. Trimming removed 1 base at V and 4 bases at J, with 7 bases between. Germline CDR1 SGHTA, CDR2 FQGNSA. The CDR3 runs to 13 residues. The CDR3 protein is CASSLGAVETQYF. DNA for the CDR3: TGTGCCAGCAGCTTAGGGGCCGTAGAGACCCAGTACTTC.